This TCR beta chain was recovered during a study of OX40 agonist ivuxolimab in advanced cancers. This CDR3 spans 16 amino acids. The germline gives CDR1 MNHEY, CDR2 SMNVEV (reference sequence). V lost 3 bases to trimming and J lost 5 bases; unmatched junction nucleotides: 8. Profiled with immunoSEQ multiplex PCR; TCRdb holds only in-frame clones, not every one. The top ten hold less than 6% of the sample, which has 65,000 to 90,000 clones, 80% to 90% seen once. This sequence joins TRBV27 and TRBJ1-1; TRBD1 aligns across 11 bases. The sample here was CD4+ or CD8+ T cells sorted from blood, taken in a trial of the OX40 agonist ivuxolimab. This TCR was recovered from an adult with an advanced solid tumor such as melanoma, head and neck, liver or kidney cancer. The CDR3 DNA sequence: TGTGCCAGCAGTTTCCGATGGACAGGGGGCTGGACTGAAGCTTTCTTT. The encoded protein is CASSFRWTGGWTEAFF.